The 11 T cell receptor beta chains below come from one sample, sequenced in a study of blood T cell repertoires in COVID-19. The data were produced by immunoSEQ multiplex PCR, yet TCRdb's version contains in-frame clones alone and is incomplete. The sample consists of more than 200,000 clones, approximately 91% of them appearing once. Material for sequencing was peripheral blood. The source of these receptors is a middle-aged woman who had recovered from COVID-19.

There are a few counts of this clone. The same CDR3 is also encoded by other DNA sequences in this sample. J is TRBJ2-3 and V is TRBV7-2; 8 bases align to TRBD2. In germline, CDR1 is SGHTA, CDR2 FQGNSA. The CDR3 has 14 amino acids. With V trimmed by 1 base and J by 5 bases, 2 bases remained unmatched. The CDR3 loop is CASSLVLAGDTQYF. The CDR3 DNA reads as TGTGCCAGCAGCTTAGTGCTAGCGGGAGATACGCAGTATTTT.

This clone occurred once. DNA of the CDR3: TGTGCCACCAGCAACGGGGGAGGTGACTATGGCTACACCTTC. This sequence encodes CATSNGGGDYGYTF. This chain joins TRBV15 and TRBJ1-2; D might be TRBD1 (5 bases). Trimming shortened V by 4 bases and J by 3 bases, and 12 bases separated the two germline ends. There are 14 residues in the CDR3. Germline CDR1 LNHNV, CDR2 YYDKDF (reference sequence).

This chain uses TRBV7-9 with TRBJ1-2; 9 bases fit TRBD1. The V gene's germline CDR1 is SEHNR and CDR2 FQNEAQ (reference sequence). This CDR3 region has 15 residues. The junction had 4 bases not matched to a gene; V was cut back by 1 base and J by 4 bases. This CDR3 is CASSLDRDRAYGYTF. In nucleotides, the CDR3 is TGTGCCAGCAGCTTAGATCGGGACAGGGCCTATGGCTACACCTTC.

The chain recombines TRBV18 with TRBJ1-3; no clear D gene. This CDR3 is 18 amino acids long. In germline, CDR1 is KGHSH, CDR2 LQKENI. Trimming left V 2 bases short and J 0 bases short, with 17 bases between. CDR3 nucleotide sequence: TGTGCCAGCTCACCATATCTAGCAGATGAGGACTCTGGAAACACCATATATTTT. It translates to CASSPYLADEDSGNTIYF.

This sequence joins TRBV19 and TRBJ2-7, with D possibly TRBD1 on 6 matching bases. This CDR3 has 15 amino acids. Germline V gene data show CDR1 as LNHDA and CDR2 as SQIVND (reference sequence). V was shortened by 3 bases and J by 2 bases, with 14 bases between the two germline ends. The CDR3 nucleotides read TGTGCCAGTAGTATGGCAGGGGATCGACCCTACGAGCAGTACTTC. This gives the protein CASSMAGDRPYEQYF.

The gene calls are TRBV24-1 and TRBJ1-2; possibly TRBD1 for D (6 bases). This CDR3 is built from 13 residues. Trimming shortened V by 1 base and J by 6 bases, and 8 bases separated the two germline ends. CDR1 KGHDR and CDR2 SFDVKD come from the germline V gene. CDR3 DNA sequence: TGTGCCACCAGTGATTTAGGGGGGGATGGCTACACCTTC. Translation gives CATSDLGGDGYTF.

The chain recombines TRBV6-5 with TRBJ1-3; TRBD1 matches at 8 bases. With 4 bases clipped from V and 3 bases from J, the junction kept 5 bases outside the gene matches. Germline lookup yields CDR1 MNHEY and CDR2 SVGAGI. The CDR3 has 15 residues. The CDR3 reads CASSSPTGVGNTIYF. CDR3 nucleotides: TGTGCCAGCAGTTCCCCGACAGGGGTTGGAAACACCATATATTTT.

The chain combines TRBV7-8 with TRBJ1-2, with a possible D match to TRBD1 (6 bases). Germline V gives CDR1 SGHVS, CDR2 FQNEAQ. Between the trimmed V and J ends, which lost 4 bases and 8 bases, there was a span of 20 bases. The CDR3 length is 15 residues. In DNA form, the CDR3 reads TGTGCCAGCAGCTGGGTTAGGGACACCTTCTCCGGCTACACCTTC. It encodes CASSWVRDTFSGYTF.

The V gene is TRBV6-5, the J gene TRBJ2-1, with 8 bases lining up with TRBD1. The CDR3 has 14 residues. Losses at the gene ends were 6 bases for V and 6 bases for J; bases not matched to a gene: 7. The germline CDR1 and CDR2 sequences are MNHEY and SVGAGI. The CDR3 region is CASSLPGTGNEQFF. CDR3 bases: TGTGCCAGCAGCCTACCGGGGACAGGCAATGAGCAGTTCTTC.

The V gene is TRBV30, the J gene TRBJ2-1; D might be TRBD1 (5 bases). CDR1 and CDR2 from the germline V gene are GTSNPN and SVGIG (reference sequence). The CDR3 extends over 12 amino acids. V was cut by 4 bases and J by 7 bases, with 11 bases left in between. CDR3 sequence reads: CAWNGRVNEQFF. The CDR3 coding sequence is TGTGCCTGGAACGGCAGGGTAAATGAGCAGTTCTTC.

V is TRBV7-9 and J is TRBJ2-7; 7 bases map to TRBD1. The CDR3 is made up of 16 amino acids. After removal of 5 bases from V and 3 bases from J, the junction contained 13 bases not matched to a gene. The germline CDR1 and CDR2 sequences are SEHNR and FQNEAQ (reference sequence). The CDR3 sequence: CASSPPSLQGNYEQYF. The CDR3 DNA is TGTGCCAGCAGCCCGCCCTCTCTACAGGGGAACTACGAGCAGTACTTC.